This TCR beta chain was obtained from a study of T cell responses to AZD1222 COVID-19 vaccine. Study results and limitations: Nearly half of spike-specific TCRs reportedly target variant regions that are unmutated in the B.1.351 and B.1.1.7 variants. Spike-wide coverage was observed for vaccine-associated CD4 TCRs, with dominant responses at 160-218 and 743-854. A mostly white British donor set with more females was recruited, and clonal diversity was possibly underestimated. Sampled repertoires all dated from after the peak T cell response.

As for this clone: Antigen unknown.

Profiling relied on immunoSEQ multiplex PCR, and the TCRdb table lists in-frame clones only, not all of them. This table holds about 73,000 clones, 88% found once. The source was peripheral blood, collected on day 0 of AZD1222 vaccination. This TCR was sampled from an adult in good health.

This CDR3 reads CASSLVQVYIRGYTF. The CDR3 nucleotides are TGTGCCAGCAGCTTAGTTCAAGTGTACATTCGTGGCTACACCTTC. The gene calls are TRBV7-9 and TRBJ1-2; D remains unclear. The germline V gene encodes CDR1 SEHNR and CDR2 FQNEAQ (reference sequence). Between the trimmed V and J ends, which lost 1 base and 7 bases, there was a span of 16 bases. This CDR3 has 15 residues.